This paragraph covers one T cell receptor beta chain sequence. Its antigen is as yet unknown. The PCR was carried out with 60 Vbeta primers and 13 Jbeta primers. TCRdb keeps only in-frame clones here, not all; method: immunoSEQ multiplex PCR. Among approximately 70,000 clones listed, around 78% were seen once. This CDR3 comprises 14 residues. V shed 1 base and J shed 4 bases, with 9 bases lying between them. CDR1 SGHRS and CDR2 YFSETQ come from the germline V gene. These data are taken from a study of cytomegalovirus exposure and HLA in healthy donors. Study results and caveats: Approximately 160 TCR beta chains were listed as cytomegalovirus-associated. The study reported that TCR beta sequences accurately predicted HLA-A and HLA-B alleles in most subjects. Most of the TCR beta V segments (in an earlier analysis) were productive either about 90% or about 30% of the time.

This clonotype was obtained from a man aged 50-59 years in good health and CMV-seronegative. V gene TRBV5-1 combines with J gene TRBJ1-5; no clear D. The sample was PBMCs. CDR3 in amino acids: CASSLISGNQPQHF. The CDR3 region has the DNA TGCGCCAGCAGCTTGATATCGGGGAATCAGCCCCAGCATTTT.